This T cell receptor (beta chain) was found in a study of beta chain features in type 1 diabetes. Study context: Healthy donors resembled patients in age, gender and cell yields. The study, taken as a whole, reports: When Type 1 diabetes patients were examined, their TCRB CDR3s proved moderately but significantly shorter in all four CD4+ subsets. Type 1 diabetes patients had fewer VDJ junction insertions and more deletions. Naive, central memory and Treg TCRB repertoires seemed to resemble each other more closely in patients than they did in healthy donors.

With respect to this clone: What it recognizes is unknown.

cDNA synthesis used the whole RNA isolate, giving expressed TCRB sequences. The method was immunoSEQ multiplex PCR; TCRdb's version includes in-frame clones alone and lacks a portion of them. This sample has more than 550,000 clones; more than 12% occur once, and the top ten carry less than 0.04%. Sorted CD4+ subsets: naive, central memory, regulatory, stem cell-like memory (CD45RO/CCR7/CD25/CD127/CD95/CD27 panel). The CDR3 is made up of 14 amino acids. Per the germline V gene, CDR1 is SNHLY and CDR2 is FYNNEI. The ends were cut back, 1 base at V and 6 bases at J, with 13 bases in the middle. J is TRBJ2-7 and V is TRBV2, with unresolved D. The sample taken for sequencing was naive CD4+ T cells from blood. The sequence came from a man between 18 and 35 years old with type 1 diabetes. The CDR3 spells CASSEEAGWGEQYF. CDR3 nucleotides: TGTGCCAGCAGTGAAGAAGCCGGCTGGGGCGAGCAGTACTTC.